This TCR beta chain was retrieved from a study of CXCR3-negative and CXCR3-positive naive CD8 T cells. The TRB cDNA libraries were prepared by 5' RACE with UMI labels. TCRdb re-analyzed the 5' RACE reads; it lists each CDR3 protein once, without DNA. Recorded for this sample: around 160,000 distinct CDR3 sequences. This CDR3 has 15 amino acids. Germline V gives CDR1 MNHNY, CDR2 SVGAGI (reference sequence). Points from the study as a whole: Hydrophobicity was higher for TRB CDR3s found in CXCR3-positive naive cells than in CXCR3-negative naive cells. Naive subsets showed comparable surface CD5, and TCR interaction strength was also inferred from TRB CDR3 physicochemistry.

Regarding this clonotype: The antigen remains undetermined.

Sequencing was performed on naive CXCR3+ CD8+ T cells from blood. Subset specified: CD45RO-CCR7+CD27+CD95- naive CD8+ T cells expressing CXCR3 (TNR3+). The chain combines TRBV6-6 with TRBJ1-3. The TCR originated in a human donor in good health. Some clones in this sample may be carry-over from other donors' samples. CDR3 residues: CASSYVGSSGNTIYF.